The next 3 T cell receptor beta chains were all read from a single sample in a study of T cells after yellow fever vaccination. Via MiXCR, TCRdb re-called the 5' RACE reads, giving one row per CDR3 protein. Among approximately 610,000 distinct CDR3 sequences listed, 17% were seen once. The source was PBMCs, collected around 5 days after the first yellow fever vaccination. Every receptor here comes from a man aged 18 to 29 who received the YFV17D yellow fever vaccine.

In its sample, this clonotype was seen many times. This chain joins TRBV12-3 or TRBV12-4 and TRBJ1-1; 8 nucleotides align to TRBD1. Losses at the gene ends were 4 bases for V and 4 bases for J; bases not matched to a gene: 5. This CDR3 spans 14 amino acids. The CDR3 DNA is TGTGCCAGCAGTTCCGGACAGGGTATCACTGAAGCTTTCTTT. Translated, it gives CASSSGQGITEAFF.

This clonotype was seen only a few times. The chain couples TRBV12-3 or TRBV12-4 to TRBJ1-5; D is ambiguous. Trimming took off 1 base at V and 0 bases at J, with 10 bases between the two ends. The CDR3 spans 16 residues. In nucleotides, the CDR3 is TGTGCCAGCAGTTTAGGCCCACCGAATAGCAATCAGCCCCAGCATTTT. Its translation: CASSLGPPNSNQPQHF.

The J gene is TRBJ2-3, the V gene TRBV6-1, with 8 bases matching TRBD2. The V gene end was trimmed by 6 bases and the J gene end by 6 bases; junction bases not matched to a gene: 11. The CDR3 covers 15 residues. Germline V gene lookup returns CDR1 MNHNS and CDR2 SASEGT. The CDR3 sequence is CASRPGGAGWDTQYF. The DNA of the CDR3 is TGTGCCAGCAGACCCGGGGGGGCCGGGTGGGATACGCAGTATTTT.